Given below is one T cell receptor (beta chain) in context. Which antigen it targets is not known. No base-level quality is on record; no much larger clone is a single base apart. This sample is part of a study of shared clonotypes between healthy human individuals (TCRdb year 2020). Turning to the overall study: Three men and two women, aged 18 to 49 years, made up the cohort. Per donor, three plates each were used for CD4 naive and CD4 memory, two for CD8 naive, and one for CD8 memory. Different laboratories and diverse techniques were used to prepare libraries and sequence TCR repertoires, to increase sequencing depth and limit assay-specific biases. To estimate repertoire size and how much clonotype sharing occurs between individuals, the study deeply sequenced the blood TCR repertoires of several healthy adults. Each donor's leukapheresis produced roughly between about 0.8 and 10 billion PBMCs. Results the study describes overall, beyond this receptor: Naive subsets generally had larger estimated clonotype richness than memory subsets. Sampling was limited to blood, and TCR repertoires in tissue likely differ from TCR repertoires in blood. Higher generation probabilities were observed for clonotypes shared by all four sorted-subset donors than for non-shared clonotypes. Rarefaction of sorted-subset datasets indicated incomplete sequencing despite the large sequencing depth. Because the study included only a small number of donors, the genetic and exposure-history diversity represented was limited. Sharing across a few donors was observed for 5% to 6.5% of naive CD4, under 4% of naive CD8, over 2% of memory CD4, and around 0.42% of memory CD8 clonotypes. Pairwise subsampling indicated that sequencing depth was expected to affect the degree of clonotype sharing among donors.

The CDR3 contains 14 residues, cysteine and phenylalanine counted. The only DNA kept is the CDR3, 42 bases in frame from the first base. According to the germline V gene (reference sequence), CDR1 reads SGHAT and CDR2 reads FQDESV. V gives up 3 bases and J gives up 2 bases, and the segment between their germline ends measures 9 bases. Using the deep immunoSEQ assay, multiplex PCR amplified TCR CDR3 regions from genomic DNA. Genomic DNA extracted from each cell subset was distributed evenly over all wells of several immunoSEQ 96-well plates, and each plate served as one replicate. For sorted subsets, each replicate PCR was loaded with 150 to 250 ng genomic DNA, equivalent to about 33,000 T cell genomes. Purified libraries were measured with a Qubit 3.0 fluorometer, size-checked on a Bioanalyzer 2100, and measured again with the KAPA Library Quantification kit. Each immunoSEQ 96-well plate was sequenced on its own single-read 150-cycle Illumina NextSeq 550 flow cell. The paper's processing steps were these. Because the immunoSEQ output included only junctional sequences and no quality scores, the filtering could not be the same as the filtering used for full-length reads. Sequences were annotated with PyIR, a Python wrapper for IgBLAST v1.9, using IMGT germline references to assign V/J genes and CDR3. Reads were filtered out if the reads had weak V/J assignments (E-value above 1e-6), no CDR3, stop codons, out-of-frame junctions, or ambiguous translated residues. V3J clonotypes were defined as sequences sharing an identical inferred V gene, J gene, and CDR3 amino acid sequence. Percentage overlap between repertoires was computed as shared unique clonotypes divided by the size of the smaller repertoire. Three approaches were used to assess repertoire richness: RTK rarefaction, the Chao1 estimator, and Recon v2.1 estimates of unobserved clonotypes. OLGA was used to compute generation probabilities for all TCRbeta clonotypes that the gDNA method yielded from several donors. As stored in TCRdb, this immuneACCESS dataset retains in-frame rearrangements with V and J assigned. A fraction of the clones does not appear; measured against another copy, unresolved V genes explain less than half of the discrepancy, and the remainder lacks a known reason. V and J calls plus clone size are reproduced from that table; the DNA served to infer D and trimming. This sample gives roughly 550,000 clones in total; 95% to 96% of them show up just once. The ten biggest clones cover about 0.11% of the sample.

CD8 naive samples were obtained by positive selection for CCR7 among CD45RO-negative cells, yielding a CD45RA+CCR7+ population from which TemRA cells were excluded. The donors were healthy, HIV-negative adults with no recently reported acute infections or vaccinations. Every donor was a Caucasian adult residing in Nashville, Tennessee, USA. Blood was obtained by leukapheresis, after which PBMCs were separated by Ficoll-Histopaque density gradient centrifugation and cryopreserved in liquid nitrogen vapor phase. Analytical flow cytometry was used to check the purity and quantity of every magnetically sorted T cell population. Genomic DNA was isolated from each sorted fraction and quantified by UV absorbance on a Nanodrop 2000c.

The sequenced sample consisted of naive CD8+ T cells sorted from blood. The sample's cell subset or site label is to be understood as: CD45RA+CCR7+. The chain links TRBV11-1 with TRBJ2-3; there is no confident call for the D gene. The origin of this receptor is a woman aged 25 to 39 in good health. The DNA sequence is given as TGTGCCAGCAGCTTCCGGAAATTCACAGATACGCAGTATTTT. Its protein reads: CASSFRKFTDTQYF.